The present TCR beta chain was sequenced within a study of control samples from healthy donors and cancer patients. The CDR3 is made up of 17 amino acids. Trimming cost V 4 bases and J 3 bases, with 18 bases left between them. Germline V lookup: CDR1 PRHDT, CDR2 FYEKMQ (reference sequence). The data were produced by immunoSEQ multiplex PCR, yet TCRdb's version contains in-frame clones alone and is incomplete. The sample has 120,000 or so clones, 89% seen once; the top ten hold under 40%. The sample was blood. The sequence was obtained from a man in his forties or fifties in good health. This rearrangement joins TRBV13 to TRBJ2-2, with D perhaps being TRBD1 or TRBD2 (6 bases each). This CDR3 reads CASSSWGARVDTGELFF. In DNA, the CDR3 is TGTGCCAGCAGCTCCTGGGGGGCCCGCGTGGACACCGGGGAGCTGTTTTTT.